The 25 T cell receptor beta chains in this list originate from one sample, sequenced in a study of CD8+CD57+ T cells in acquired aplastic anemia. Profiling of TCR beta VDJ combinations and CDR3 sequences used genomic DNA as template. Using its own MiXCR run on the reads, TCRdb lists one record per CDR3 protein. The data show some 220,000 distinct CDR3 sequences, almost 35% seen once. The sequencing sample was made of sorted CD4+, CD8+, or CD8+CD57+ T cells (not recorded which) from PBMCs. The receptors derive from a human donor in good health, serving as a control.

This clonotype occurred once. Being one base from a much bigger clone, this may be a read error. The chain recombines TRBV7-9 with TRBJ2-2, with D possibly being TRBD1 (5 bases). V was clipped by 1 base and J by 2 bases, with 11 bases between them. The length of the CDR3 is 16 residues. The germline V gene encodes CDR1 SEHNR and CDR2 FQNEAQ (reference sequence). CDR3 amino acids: CASSLDRPSNTGELFF. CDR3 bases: TGTGCCAGCAGCTTAGACAGGCCTTCTAACACCGGGGAGCTGTTTTTT.

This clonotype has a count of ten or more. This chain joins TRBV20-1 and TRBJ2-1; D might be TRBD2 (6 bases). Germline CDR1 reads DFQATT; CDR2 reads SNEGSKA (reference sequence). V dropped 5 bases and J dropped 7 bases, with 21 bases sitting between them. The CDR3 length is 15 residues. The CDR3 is CSAPPELRGLNEQFF. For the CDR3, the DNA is TGCAGTGCTCCCCCCGAATTACGGGGGTTAAATGAGCAGTTCTTC.

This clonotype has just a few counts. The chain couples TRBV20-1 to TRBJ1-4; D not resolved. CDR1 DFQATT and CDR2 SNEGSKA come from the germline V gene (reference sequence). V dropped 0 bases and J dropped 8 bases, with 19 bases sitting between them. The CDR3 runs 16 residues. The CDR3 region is CSARDLGDPRSEKLFF. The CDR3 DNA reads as TGCAGTGCTAGAGATCTCGGTGACCCCAGGTCGGAAAAACTGTTTTTT.

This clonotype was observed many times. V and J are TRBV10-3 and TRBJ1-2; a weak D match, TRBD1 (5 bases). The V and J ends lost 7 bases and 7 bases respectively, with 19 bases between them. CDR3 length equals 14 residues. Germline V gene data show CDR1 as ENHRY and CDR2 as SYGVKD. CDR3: CAIKALGGRGGYTF. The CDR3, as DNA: TGTGCCATCAAAGCTTTGGGAGGGAGGGGTGGCTACACCTTC.

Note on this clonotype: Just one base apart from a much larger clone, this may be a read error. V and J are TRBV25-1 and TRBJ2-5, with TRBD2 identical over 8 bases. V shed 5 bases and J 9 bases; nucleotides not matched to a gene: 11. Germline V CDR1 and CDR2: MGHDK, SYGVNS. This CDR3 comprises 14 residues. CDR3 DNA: TGTGCCAGCAGTAGCGGGGGCCCCGGGGAGGCCCAGTACTTC. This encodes CASSSGGPGEAQYF.

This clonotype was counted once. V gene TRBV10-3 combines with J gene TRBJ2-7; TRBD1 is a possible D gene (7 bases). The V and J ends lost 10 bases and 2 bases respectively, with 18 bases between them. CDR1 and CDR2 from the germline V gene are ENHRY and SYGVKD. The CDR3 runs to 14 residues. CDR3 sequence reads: CATAGRDRAYEQYF. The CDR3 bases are TGTGCCACAGCGGGCCGGGACAGAGCCTACGAGCAGTACTTC.

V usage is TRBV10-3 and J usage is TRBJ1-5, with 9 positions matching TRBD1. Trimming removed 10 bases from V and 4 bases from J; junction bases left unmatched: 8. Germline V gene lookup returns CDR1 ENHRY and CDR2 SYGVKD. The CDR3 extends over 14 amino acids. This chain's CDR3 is CASRKQGANQPQHF. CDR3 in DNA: TGTGCCAGCAGAAAACAGGGGGCAAATCAGCCCCAGCATTTT.

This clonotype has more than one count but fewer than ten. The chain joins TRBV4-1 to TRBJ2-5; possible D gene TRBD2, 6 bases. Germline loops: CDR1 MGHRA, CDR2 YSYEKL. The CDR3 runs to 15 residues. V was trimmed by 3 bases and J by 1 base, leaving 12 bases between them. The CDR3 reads CASSHFVGGQETQYF. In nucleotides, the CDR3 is TGCGCCAGCAGCCATTTTGTGGGGGGCCAAGAGACCCAGTACTTC.

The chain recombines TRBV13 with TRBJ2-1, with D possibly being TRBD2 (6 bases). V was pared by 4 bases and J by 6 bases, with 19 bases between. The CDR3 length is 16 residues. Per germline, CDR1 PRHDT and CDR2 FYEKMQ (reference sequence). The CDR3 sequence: CASSYAGRTKGNEQFF. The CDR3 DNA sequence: TGTGCCAGCAGCTACGCAGGGAGGACGAAGGGCAATGAGCAGTTCTTC.

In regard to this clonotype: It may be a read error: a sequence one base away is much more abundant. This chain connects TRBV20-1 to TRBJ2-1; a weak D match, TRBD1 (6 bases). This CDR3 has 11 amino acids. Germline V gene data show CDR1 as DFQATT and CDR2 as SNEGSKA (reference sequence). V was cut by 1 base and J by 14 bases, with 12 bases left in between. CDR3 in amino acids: CSARGPTGKFF. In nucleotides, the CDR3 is TGCAGTGCTAGAGGTCCAACAGGGAAGTTCTTC.

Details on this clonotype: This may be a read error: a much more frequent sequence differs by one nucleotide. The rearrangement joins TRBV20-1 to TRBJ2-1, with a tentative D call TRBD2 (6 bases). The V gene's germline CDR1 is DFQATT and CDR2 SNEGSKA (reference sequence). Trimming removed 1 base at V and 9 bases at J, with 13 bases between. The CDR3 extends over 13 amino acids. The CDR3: CSARGVNGSEQFF. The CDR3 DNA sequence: TGCAGTGCTAGAGGGGTCAACGGGAGTGAGCAGTTCTTC.

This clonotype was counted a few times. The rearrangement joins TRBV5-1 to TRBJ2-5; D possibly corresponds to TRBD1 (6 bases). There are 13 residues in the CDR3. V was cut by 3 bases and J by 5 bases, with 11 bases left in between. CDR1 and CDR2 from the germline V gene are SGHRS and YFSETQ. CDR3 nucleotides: TGCGCCAGCAGCTCCCAGGGGCGGGAGACCCAGTACTTC. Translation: CASSSQGRETQYF.

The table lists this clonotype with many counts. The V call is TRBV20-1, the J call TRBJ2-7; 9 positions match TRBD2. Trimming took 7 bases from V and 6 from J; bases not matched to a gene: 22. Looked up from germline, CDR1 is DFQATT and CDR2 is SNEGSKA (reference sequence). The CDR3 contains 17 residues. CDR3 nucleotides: TGCAGTGTCGCAAGGACAGGTTCCGGGACTAGCTTTGCCGAGCAGTACTTC. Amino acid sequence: CSVARTGSGTSFAEQYF.

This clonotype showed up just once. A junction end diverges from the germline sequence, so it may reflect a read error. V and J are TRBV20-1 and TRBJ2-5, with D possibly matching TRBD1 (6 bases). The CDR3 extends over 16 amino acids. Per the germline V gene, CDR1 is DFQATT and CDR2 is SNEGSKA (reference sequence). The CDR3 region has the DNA TGCAGTGCCGTACCGCCGGACAGCCGAGTACAAGTGACCCAGTACTTC. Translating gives CSAVPPDSRVQVTQYF.

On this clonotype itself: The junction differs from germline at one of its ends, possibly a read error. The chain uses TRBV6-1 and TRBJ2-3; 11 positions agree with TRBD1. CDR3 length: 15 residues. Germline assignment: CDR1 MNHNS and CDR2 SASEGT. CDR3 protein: CASSRTGGAVDTQCF. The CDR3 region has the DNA TGTGCCAGCAGTCGGACAGGGGGCGCGGTAGATACGCAGTGTTTT.

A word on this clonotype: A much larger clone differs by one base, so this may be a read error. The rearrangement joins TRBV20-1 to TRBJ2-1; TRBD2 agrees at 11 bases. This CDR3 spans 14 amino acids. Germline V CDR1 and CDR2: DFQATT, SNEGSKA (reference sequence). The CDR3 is CSAGELAGAGEQFF. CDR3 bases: TGCAGTGCTGGAGAACTAGCGGGAGCAGGGGAGCAGTTCTTC.

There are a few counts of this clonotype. CDR3: CASRSERTSGHSYNEQFF. The CDR3 bases are TGTGCCAGCAGATCAGAACGGACTAGCGGGCACTCCTACAATGAGCAGTTCTTC. The chain has TRBV12-3 or TRBV12-4 and TRBJ2-1; 11 positions agree with TRBD2. The CDR3 loop spans 18 amino acids. Trimming removed 6 bases from V and 0 bases from J; junction bases left unmatched: 10.

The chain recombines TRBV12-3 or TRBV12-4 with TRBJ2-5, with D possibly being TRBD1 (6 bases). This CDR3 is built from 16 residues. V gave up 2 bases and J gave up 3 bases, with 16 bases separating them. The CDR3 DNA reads TGTGCCAGCAGTTTATCTCTCTCACAGGGCGAAGAGACCCAGTACTTC. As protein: CASSLSLSQGEETQYF.

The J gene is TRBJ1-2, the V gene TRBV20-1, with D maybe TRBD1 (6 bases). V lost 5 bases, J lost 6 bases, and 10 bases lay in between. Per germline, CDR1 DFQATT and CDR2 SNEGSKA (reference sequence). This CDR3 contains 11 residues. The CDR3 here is CSAHRENGYTF. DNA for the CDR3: TGCAGTGCTCACAGGGAAAATGGCTACACCTTC.

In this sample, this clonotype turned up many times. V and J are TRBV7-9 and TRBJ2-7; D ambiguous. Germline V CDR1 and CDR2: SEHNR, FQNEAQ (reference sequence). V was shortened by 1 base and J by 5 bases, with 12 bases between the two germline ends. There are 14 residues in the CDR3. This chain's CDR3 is CASSLVTDADEQYF. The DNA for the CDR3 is TGTGCCAGCAGCTTAGTGACGGACGCGGACGAGCAGTACTTC. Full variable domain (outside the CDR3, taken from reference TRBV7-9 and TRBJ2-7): DTGVSQNPRHKITKRGQNVTFRCDPISEHNRLYWYRQTLGQGPEFLTYFQNEAQLEKSRLLSDRFSAERPKGSFSTLEIQRTEQGDSAMYLCASSLVTDADEQYFGPGTRLTVT.

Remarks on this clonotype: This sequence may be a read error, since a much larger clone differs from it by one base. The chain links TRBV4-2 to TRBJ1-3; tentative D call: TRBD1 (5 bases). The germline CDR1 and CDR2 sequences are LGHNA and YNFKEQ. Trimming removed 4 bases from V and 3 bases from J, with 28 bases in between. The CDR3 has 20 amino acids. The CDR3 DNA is TGTGCCAGCAGCCGGGCACGGGGCCTAAGTGACGCCCTCGTTGGAAACACCATATATTTT. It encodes CASSRARGLSDALVGNTIYF.

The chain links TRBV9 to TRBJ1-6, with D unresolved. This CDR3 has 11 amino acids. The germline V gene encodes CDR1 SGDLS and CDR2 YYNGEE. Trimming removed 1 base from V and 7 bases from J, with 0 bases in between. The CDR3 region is CASSVNSPLHF. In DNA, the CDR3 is TGTGCCAGCAGCGTAAATTCACCCCTCCACTTT.

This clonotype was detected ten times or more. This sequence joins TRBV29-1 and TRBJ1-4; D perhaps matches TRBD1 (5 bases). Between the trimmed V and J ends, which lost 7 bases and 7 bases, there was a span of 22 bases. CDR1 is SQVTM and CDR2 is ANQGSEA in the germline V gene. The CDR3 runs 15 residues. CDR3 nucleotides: TGCAGCGCCGGGGGGGGTGCGCAGGAGGGTGAAAAACTGTTTTTT. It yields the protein CSAGGGAQEGEKLFF.

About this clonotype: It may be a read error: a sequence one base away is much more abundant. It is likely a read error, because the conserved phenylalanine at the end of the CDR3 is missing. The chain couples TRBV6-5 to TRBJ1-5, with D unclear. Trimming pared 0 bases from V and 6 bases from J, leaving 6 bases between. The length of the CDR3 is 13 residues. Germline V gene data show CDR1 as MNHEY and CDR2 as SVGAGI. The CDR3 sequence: CASSYSEGQPQHC. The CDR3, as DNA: TGTGCCAGCAGTTACTCGGAGGGTCAGCCCCAGCATTGT.

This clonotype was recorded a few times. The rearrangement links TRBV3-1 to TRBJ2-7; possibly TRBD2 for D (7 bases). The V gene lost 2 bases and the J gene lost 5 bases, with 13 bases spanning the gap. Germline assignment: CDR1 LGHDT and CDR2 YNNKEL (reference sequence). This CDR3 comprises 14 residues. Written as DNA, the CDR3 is TGTGCCAGCAGCCAAAGGGGGGGGGACGACGAGCAGTACTTC. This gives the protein CASSQRGGDDEQYF.